This T cell receptor (beta chain) was profiled in a study of T cell repertoires in cytomegalovirus infection. About the study: Evidence of both CMV infection and a matching HLA type came from public TCR beta signatures. Study-wide findings and caveats: Within the response measured ex vivo, HLA-C-restricted CMV-specific TCR beta clonotypes were dominant. Carriers of CMV plus the relevant HLA were identified by cumulative public TCR beta family frequency.

The CDR3 loop spans 14 amino acids. The germline V gene encodes CDR1 SNHLY and CDR2 FYNNEI. V dropped 6 bases and J dropped 7; count of bases not matched to a gene: 8. A note on this clonotype: The antigen remains undetermined.

TCRdb ran MiXCR on the reads and lists one entry per CDR3 protein. The sample lists more than 150,000 distinct CDR3 sequences; roughly 19% were seen once. The sequence was obtained from a human donor in good health (CMV status not recorded). Some clones in this sample may be carry-over from other donors' samples. The chain is built from TRBV2 and TRBJ1-5, with 8 bases aligning to TRBD1. Sequencing was done on a sample of PBMCs. The CDR3: CASRPGTGGQPQHF. The CDR3 nucleotides are TGTGCCAGCAGACCCGGGACAGGCGGCCAGCCCCAGCATTTT.